This T cell receptor (beta chain) was profiled in a study of blood T cell repertoires in COVID-19. Study background: COVID-19 samples, acute and convalescent, were from the United States, Italy and Spain.

Participant reports of clinical history set cohort assignment. For recovered donors of Cohort 3, there were two negative PCRs, clearance, or symptom resolution. The CDR3 is made up of 13 amino acids. The V and J ends lost 3 bases and 3 bases respectively, with 8 bases between them. Germline V gives CDR1 MNHNS, CDR2 SASEGT. The repertoire was sequenced with immunoSEQ multiplex PCR; TCRdb's copy has only in-frame clones and lacks some. The sample lists hundreds of thousands of clones; around 87% were seen once. This receptor was identified in a man aged 25-45 years who had recovered from COVID-19. This sequence joins TRBV6-1 and TRBJ1-1, with a tentative D call TRBD1 (5 bases). Sequencing used PBMCs or T cells enriched from blood (not recorded which). The CDR3 DNA is TGTGCCAGCAGTGATCAGGGCTACACTGAAGCTTTCTTT. Translating gives CASSDQGYTEAFF.